This T cell receptor beta chain was recovered during a study of T cells in Graves' hyperthyroidism and ophthalmopathy. Study-level information: Sampling of peripheral blood happened at initial diagnosis, prior to any treatment. Overall study results and limits: Also found in blood were most expanded thyroid clonotypes above 0.001.

Graves' hyperthyroidism without ophthalmopathy progression within 18 months was termed stable. Thyroid ultrasound and orbital computed tomography, with clinical symptoms and serum thyroxine and TRAb, informed diagnoses. The junction had 9 bases not matched to a gene; V was cut back by 6 bases and J by 6 bases. CDR3 length equals 16 residues. Germline CDR1 SNHLY, CDR2 FYNNEI. This clonotype was seen ten or more times. Its matching antigen is unknown. It was RNA transcripts that yielded the amplified TCR beta CDR3 regions. HTBI primers were the set used in a first-round RT-PCR of the TCR CDR3. TCRdb reprocessed the multiplex PCR reads via MiXCR and lists one record per CDR3 protein. The sample shows roughly 720,000 distinct CDR3 sequences, approximately 15% of them seen only once.

This sequence joins TRBV2 and TRBJ2-2; 11 nucleotides line up with TRBD1. The source is a man between 50 and 59 years old with Graves' hyperthyroidism. The sample consisted of blood. The CDR3: CASSLDRGPLAGELFF. In DNA form, the CDR3 reads TGTGCCAGCAGCTTGGACAGGGGGCCCCTAGCCGGGGAGCTGTTTTTT.